Presented here are 21 T cell receptor beta chains from one specimen sequenced in a study of T cell responses to AZD1222 COVID-19 vaccine. TCRdb's table, derived via immunoSEQ multiplex PCR, lists solely in-frame clones and lacks some. The data show tens of thousands of clones, with 85% to 90% seen just once and around 5% held by the top ten. This material consisted of peripheral blood, taken 28 days after the second AZD1222 dose. These receptors were obtained from an adult who received the AZD1222 COVID-19 vaccine.

Written as DNA, the CDR3 is TGTGCCAGTAGTCCGGGACAGGGGGTAATTGGAAACACCATATATTTT. It specifies CASSPGQGVIGNTIYF. This sequence joins TRBV19 and TRBJ1-3; TRBD1 matches 11 bases. Germline assignment: CDR1 LNHDA and CDR2 SQIVND (reference sequence). The CDR3 runs to 16 residues. The V segment lost 5 bases and the J segment 3 bases; nucleotides outside the gene matches: 6.

V is TRBV16 and J is TRBJ1-3, with a weak D call TRBD1 (6 bases). V was cut by 4 bases and J by 1 base, with 11 bases left in between. The CDR3 length is 15 residues. Germline CDR1 reads KGHSY; CDR2 reads FQNENV. CDR3: CASSRQGSSGNTIYF. CDR3 bases: TGTGCCAGCAGCCGGCAGGGGTCTTCTGGAAACACCATATATTTT.

The chain couples TRBV6-1 to TRBJ1-3; possibly TRBD1 for D (5 bases). This CDR3 contains 16 residues. The germline CDR1 and CDR2 sequences are MNHNS and SASEGT. V was pared by 3 bases and J by 0 bases, with 12 bases between. CDR3 in DNA: TGTGCCAGCAGTGATAGGACATCTTACTCTGGAAACACCATATATTTT. This codes for CASSDRTSYSGNTIYF.

The chain uses TRBV29-1 and TRBJ1-1, with D unresolved. The CDR3 is 15 residues long. V was pared by 3 bases and J by 1 base, with 15 bases between. CDR1 is SQVTM and CDR2 is ANQGSEA in the germline V gene. The CDR3 spells CSVDRAYSANTEAFF. CDR3 in DNA: TGCAGCGTTGACCGGGCTTATTCTGCGAACACTGAAGCTTTCTTT.

This chain uses TRBV6-2 or TRBV6-3 with TRBJ1-6; maybe TRBD1 (6 bases). CDR1 and CDR2 from the germline V gene are MNHEY and SVGEGT. Trimming pared 6 bases from V and 7 bases from J, leaving 22 bases between. CDR3 length: 17 amino acids. CDR3: CASSPMGQGNKNSPLHF. As DNA, the CDR3 is TGTGCCAGCAGCCCTATGGGGCAGGGGAATAAGAATTCACCCCTCCACTTT.

V is TRBV14 and J is TRBJ1-6; 7 bases line up with TRBD1. Looked up from germline, CDR1 is SGHDN and CDR2 is FVKESK. CDR3 length equals 15 residues. V lost 3 bases and J lost 9; bases outside the gene matches: 8. CDR3 DNA: TGTGCCAGCAGCCAGACAGGGAGGCTCGGTTCACCCCTCCACTTT. Amino acid sequence: CASSQTGRLGSPLHF.

This rearrangement joins TRBV29-1 to TRBJ2-1, with 10 bases fitting TRBD2. CDR1 and CDR2 (germline): SQVTM, ANQGSEA. This CDR3 comprises 14 residues. V lost 5 bases to trimming and J lost 9 bases; unmatched junction nucleotides: 10. This CDR3 reads CSVYTSGAVGEQFF. CDR3 nucleotide sequence: TGCAGCGTTTATACTAGCGGGGCCGTAGGTGAGCAGTTCTTC.

The chain couples TRBV19 to TRBJ1-2, with no clear D. The germline V gene encodes CDR1 LNHDA and CDR2 SQIVND (reference sequence). CDR3 length equals 14 residues. Trimming pared 3 bases from V and 2 bases from J, leaving 10 bases between. The CDR3 coding sequence is TGTGCCAGTAGTATTGACATGACAAACTATGGCTACACCTTC. It specifies CASSIDMTNYGYTF.

The chain joins TRBV7-9 to TRBJ2-3, with 9 bases matching TRBD1. Germline V lookup: CDR1 SEHNR, CDR2 FQNEAQ (reference sequence). CDR3 size: 17 residues. Trimming took 5 bases from V and 3 from J; bases not matched to a gene: 12. The CDR3 loop is CASSPYSGTGTTDTQYF. The CDR3 DNA reads TGTGCCAGCAGCCCCTACTCCGGGACAGGGACGACAGATACGCAGTATTTT.

This chain joins TRBV10-2 and TRBJ2-2, with D tentatively TRBD2 (5 bases). Trimming removed 6 bases from V and 1 base from J, with 12 bases in between. CDR1 and CDR2 from the germline V gene are WSHSY and SAAADI. The CDR3 extends over 15 amino acids. The CDR3 region is CASRPSGMNTGELFF. The CDR3 nucleotides are TGCGCCAGCAGGCCTTCGGGAATGAACACCGGGGAGCTGTTTTTT.

The V gene is TRBV29-1, the J gene TRBJ2-1; D not resolved. Germline CDR1 is SQVTM and CDR2 is ANQGSEA. V was trimmed by 3 bases and J by 5 bases, leaving 11 bases between them. CDR3 size: 13 residues. The CDR3 sequence is CSVDPDGHNEQFF. In DNA form, the CDR3 reads TGCAGCGTTGACCCCGACGGACACAATGAGCAGTTCTTC.

Written as DNA, the CDR3 is TGTGCCATCAGTGATAGGGGGCAGAGCTCCTACAATGAGCAGTTCTTC. It specifies CAISDRGQSSYNEQFF. The chain couples TRBV10-3 to TRBJ2-1; the match to TRBD1 covers 7 bases. V gave up 3 bases and J gave up 0 bases; unmatched junction bases: 5. The CDR3 has 16 amino acids. Germline V lookup: CDR1 ENHRY, CDR2 SYGVKD.

V usage is TRBV13 and J usage is TRBJ2-7; D might be TRBD2 (5 bases). The CDR3 runs 13 residues. V shed 2 bases and J shed 7 bases, with 12 bases lying between them. Germline V gene sequence: CDR1 PRHDT, CDR2 FYEKMQ (reference sequence). CDR3: CASSLSIRGEQYF. The CDR3 DNA reads TGTGCCAGCAGCTTAAGCATCCGGGGAGAGCAGTACTTC. Full variable domain (outside the CDR3, taken from reference TRBV13 and TRBJ2-7): AAGVIQSPRHLIKEKRETATLKCYPIPRHDTVYWYQQGPGQDPQFLISFYEKMQSDKGSIPDRFSAQQFSDYHSELNMSSLELGDSALYFCASSLSIRGEQYFGPGTRLTVT.

The genes are TRBV5-1 and TRBJ1-3; D may be TRBD1 (5 bases). This CDR3 is 14 amino acids long. V was shortened by 3 bases and J by 3 bases, with 10 bases between the two germline ends. Germline CDR1 SGHRS, CDR2 YFSETQ. As DNA, the CDR3 is TGCGCCAGCAGCTCCGGGACCGGTGGAAACACCATATATTTT. Protein: CASSSGTGGNTIYF.

This sequence joins TRBV3-1 (or the pseudogene TRBV3-2) and TRBJ2-1, with D possibly TRBD2 on 6 matching bases. This CDR3 is built from 15 residues. Trimming removed 3 bases from V and 2 bases from J, with 11 bases in between. From germline, CDR1 is LGHDT and CDR2 YNNKEL (reference sequence). In DNA, the CDR3 is TGTGCCAGCAGCCAGCGGTCTAGCGCCTACAATGAGCAGTTCTTC. As protein: CASSQRSSAYNEQFF.

Here the CDR3 reads CAWRRPGQGYGYTF. The CDR3 coding sequence is TGTGCCTGGAGACGACCGGGACAGGGCTATGGCTACACCTTC. The V gene is TRBV30, the J gene TRBJ1-2; TRBD1 aligns across 9 bases. Germline assignment: CDR1 GTSNPN and CDR2 SVGIG (reference sequence). This CDR3 is 14 amino acids long. J gave up 4 bases and V 3 bases, and 6 bases lay outside the gene matches.

This chain connects TRBV7-8 to TRBJ1-5; tentative D call: TRBD1 (6 bases). CDR1 is SGHVS, CDR2 FQNEAQ, per germline. The CDR3 consists of 16 residues. V was clipped by 5 bases and J by 0 bases, with 14 bases between them. The CDR3 loop is CASSPRQDRSNQPQHF. The CDR3 DNA sequence: TGTGCCAGCAGCCCGAGACAGGACCGTAGCAATCAGCCCCAGCATTTT. Using reference TRBV7-8 and TRBJ1-5 for the parts outside the CDR3, the full variable domain is GAGVSQSPRYKVAKRGQDVALRCDPISGHVSLFWYQQALGQGPEFLTYFQNEAQLDKSGLPSDRFFAERPEGSVSTLKIQRTQQEDSAVYLCASSPRQDRSNQPQHFGDGTRLSIL.

The chain uses TRBV9 and TRBJ2-1; 7 bases are a match to TRBD1. The CDR3 totals 15 residues. Per germline, CDR1 SGDLS and CDR2 YYNGEE. The V segment lost 0 bases and the J segment 5 bases; nucleotides outside the gene matches: 5. The CDR3 nucleotides are TGTGCCAGCAGCGTAGGTCACAGGGGCCACAATGAGCAGTTCTTC. This encodes CASSVGHRGHNEQFF.

This clone was seen a handful of times. This sequence joins TRBV7-9 and TRBJ2-7, with D maybe TRBD1 (5 bases). The germline CDR1 and CDR2 sequences are SEHNR and FQNEAQ (reference sequence). Between the trimmed V and J ends, which lost 4 bases and 2 bases, there was a span of 15 bases. The CDR3 is made up of 15 amino acids. The CDR3 nucleotides are TGTGCCAGCAGCTCCCCTGGGGCCCTCACCTACGAGCAGTACTTC. This encodes CASSSPGALTYEQYF.

The chain has TRBV6-1 and TRBJ2-6; D may be TRBD1 (5 bases). Trimming shortened V by 3 bases and J by 0 bases, and 12 bases separated the two germline ends. Germline values: CDR1 MNHNS, CDR2 SASEGT. The CDR3 contains 17 residues. The CDR3 loop reads CASSDDRTASGANVLTF. Here the CDR3 DNA reads TGTGCCAGCAGTGACGACAGAACCGCCTCTGGGGCCAACGTCCTGACTTTC.

The chain recombines TRBV6-5 with TRBJ2-2; TRBD1 aligns across 7 bases. The CDR3 runs 14 residues. Looked up from germline, CDR1 is MNHEY and CDR2 is SVGAGI. V was clipped by 5 bases and J by 6 bases; unmatched bases: 6. The CDR3 sequence: CASSKNRGSGELFF. The CDR3 DNA reads as TGTGCCAGCAGTAAGAACAGGGGTTCCGGGGAGCTGTTTTTT.